This TCR beta chain was retrieved from a study of T cells in Graves' hyperthyroidism and ophthalmopathy. The CDR3 regions of TCR beta were amplified from RNA transcripts. First-round RT-PCR with HTBI primers amplified the TCR CDR3 region. Using its own MiXCR run on the multiplex PCR reads, TCRdb lists one record per CDR3 protein. The sample carries hundreds of thousands of distinct CDR3 sequences, approximately 14% recorded once. This clonotype was recorded a few times. Its antigen remains unknown. It was considered stable Graves' hyperthyroidism when ophthalmopathy did not progress within 18 months. Pregnant or lactating patients were excluded, as were those with uncontrolled infection or other autoimmune disease. Germline V gene sequence: CDR1 MNHNS, CDR2 SASEGT. V was pared by 7 bases and J by 0 bases, with 12 bases between. The CDR3 runs to 14 residues. Findings of the study overall: Most clonotypes that expanded in the thyroid above 0.001 also showed up in blood.

The rearrangement joins TRBV6-1 to TRBJ1-1, with D possibly TRBD1 on 5 matching bases. Sequenced material: blood. The TCR was taken from a woman aged 18-29 years with Graves' hyperthyroidism. CDR3 coding DNA: TGTGCCAGCAACAGACAGACCATGAACACTGAAGCTTTCTTT. Amino acid sequence: CASNRQTMNTEAFF.